These 26 T cell receptor beta chains were all obtained from the same sample, sequenced in a study of CD8 T cells in ankylosing spondylitis. For these receptors, no antigen is known. Findings of the study overall: Roughly 8 highly homologous variants made up a TCR beta motif, and this motif appeared characteristic of ankylosing spondylitis blood.

TCRdb redid the calling of the 5' RACE reads with MiXCR, one entry per CDR3 protein. The data show fewer than 250,000 distinct CDR3 sequences, around 20% seen once. The sequenced sample consisted of blood, either unsorted or a sorted T cell fraction (not recorded which). These receptors came from a male donor with ankylosing spondylitis.

V is TRBV6-1 and J is TRBJ2-1; 7 bases fit TRBD2. The CDR3 has 15 amino acids. Germline lookup yields CDR1 MNHNS and CDR2 SASEGT. V lost 4 bases to trimming and J lost 7 bases; unmatched junction nucleotides: 10. The CDR3 reads CASSGLAGDVNEQFF. The CDR3 nucleotides read TGTGCCAGCAGTGGTCTGGCGGGAGATGTTAATGAGCAGTTCTTC.

There are a few counts of this clonotype. CDR3 in amino acids: CSARDPGSGSLNEQFF. DNA for the CDR3: TGCAGTGCTAGAGATCCGGGTAGCGGGAGCTTAAATGAGCAGTTCTTC. This chain links TRBV20-1 with TRBJ2-1; 9 positions match TRBD2. This CDR3 has 16 residues. Trimming at V came to 0 bases and at J to 7 bases, leaving 10 bases not matched to a gene. Germline V CDR1 and CDR2: DFQATT, SNEGSKA (reference sequence).

This clonotype appeared a few times. CDR3 coding DNA: TGTGCCAGCAGTCCCAGGCTTTCGGAAAGACAAGAGACCCAGTACTTC. This sequence encodes CASSPRLSERQETQYF. The chain uses TRBV28 and TRBJ2-5; D is unclear. This CDR3 comprises 16 residues. CDR1 is MDHEN and CDR2 is SYDVKM in the germline V gene. V lost 5 bases, J lost 2 bases, and 18 bases lay in between.

This clonotype was seen a few times. The gene calls are TRBV14 and TRBJ1-2; D is perhaps TRBD1 (6 bases). This CDR3 spans 13 amino acids. The germline V gene has CDR1 SGHDN and CDR2 FVKESK. V was clipped by 3 bases and J by 6 bases, with 11 bases between them. CDR3 nucleotides: TGTGCCAGCAGCCAGCAGGGGATCGATGGCTACACCTTC. It is translated as CASSQQGIDGYTF. The full variable domain, with the rest looked up from reference TRBV14 and TRBJ1-2, is EAGVTQFPSHSVIEKGQTVTLRCDPISGHDNLYWYRRVMGKEIKFLLHFVKESKQDESGMPNNRFLAERTGGTYSTLKVQPAELEDSGVYFCASSQQGIDGYTFGSGTRLTVV.

This rearrangement joins TRBV20-1 to TRBJ1-1, with unresolved D. The CDR3 has 13 amino acids. Trimming left V 1 base short and J 0 bases short, with 6 bases between. CDR1 and CDR2 from the germline V gene are DFQATT and SNEGSKA (reference sequence). CDR3 region: CSARGGLNTEAFF. The CDR3, as DNA: TGCAGTGCTAGAGGGGGATTGAACACTGAAGCTTTCTTT.

The chain recombines TRBV15 with TRBJ1-1, with a possible D match to TRBD1 (6 bases). Germline V gene lookup returns CDR1 LNHNV and CDR2 YYDKDF (reference sequence). The CDR3 has 13 amino acids. The V gene lost 0 bases and the J gene lost 11 bases, with 13 bases spanning the gap. The CDR3 DNA is TGTGCCACCAGCAGAGAGGACAGCCTGAATGCTTTCTTT. Amino acid sequence: CATSREDSLNAFF.

The V call is TRBV20-1, the J call TRBJ2-3; 8 bases are a match to TRBD1. The V segment lost 4 bases and the J segment 0 bases; nucleotides outside the gene matches: 9. Per the germline V gene, CDR1 is DFQATT and CDR2 is SNEGSKA (reference sequence). CDR3 length: 16 amino acids. As DNA, the CDR3 is TGCAGTGCTACGCCGGACAGGGACTTTAGCACAGATACGCAGTATTTT. Translated, it gives CSATPDRDFSTDTQYF.

The J gene is TRBJ1-1, the V gene TRBV20-1, with D perhaps matching TRBD1 (6 bases). The CDR3 length is 17 residues. Germline V CDR1 and CDR2: DFQATT, SNEGSKA (reference sequence). Trimming removed 0 bases at V and 4 bases at J, with 21 bases between. CDR3 nucleotides: TGCAGTGCTAGAGATTGGGCAGGGACAACAGTAGGCACTGAAGCTTTCTTT. It translates to CSARDWAGTTVGTEAFF.

In its sample, this clonotype was seen a few times. This chain links TRBV29-1 with TRBJ1-1; maybe TRBD1 (6 bases). There are 13 residues in the CDR3. Looked up from germline, CDR1 is SQVTM and CDR2 is ANQGSEA. Trimming left V 6 bases short and J 7 bases short, with 18 bases between. Here the CDR3 DNA reads TGCAGCGTCCGACTTCCGGGACAATTTGAAGCTTTCTTT. It codes for CSVRLPGQFEAFF.

This clonotype was seen a handful of times. CDR3 protein: CASRPTGRSYEQYF. CDR3 DNA: TGTGCCAGCAGACCTACCGGGAGATCCTACGAGCAGTACTTC. The chain has TRBV28 and TRBJ2-7; weak D call: TRBD2 (6 bases). There are 14 residues in the CDR3. V dropped 6 bases and J dropped 1 base, with 13 bases sitting between them. Germline CDR1 reads MDHEN; CDR2 reads SYDVKM. Together with reference TRBV28 and TRBJ2-7, the CDR3 gives the full variable domain: DVKVTQSSRYLVKRTGEKVFLECVQDMDHENMFWYRQDPGLGLRLIYFSYDVKMKEKGDIPEGYSVSREKKERFSLILESASTNQTSMYLCASRPTGRSYEQYFGPGTRLTVT.

V usage is TRBV12-5 and J usage is TRBJ2-3; D may be TRBD1 (6 bases). The CDR3 extends over 15 amino acids. CDR1 is LGHNT, CDR2 FRNRAP, per germline. The V gene lost 9 bases and the J gene lost 5 bases, with 21 bases spanning the gap. CDR3 coding DNA: TGTGCTAGGACCTTATTTGCAGGGGTTGGAGATACGCAGTATTTT. Translated, it gives CARTLFAGVGDTQYF.

The gene calls are TRBV27 and TRBJ2-7, with 9 bases aligning to TRBD1. The CDR3 sequence is 14 residues long. Per the germline V gene, CDR1 is MNHEY and CDR2 is SMNVEV (reference sequence). With 2 bases clipped from V and 8 bases from J, the junction kept 7 bases outside the gene matches. CDR3 coding DNA: TGTGCCAGCAGTTTAGTAGGGACAGGGTACAAGCAGTACTTC. This codes for CASSLVGTGYKQYF.

The rearrangement links TRBV19 to TRBJ2-7, with no clear D. This CDR3 region has 14 residues. Germline V gene lookup returns CDR1 LNHDA and CDR2 SQIVND (reference sequence). Trimming took off 3 bases at V and 2 bases at J, with 11 bases between the two ends. CDR3 sequence: CASSIGVSTYEQYF. CDR3 DNA: TGTGCCAGTAGTATTGGTGTGAGCACCTACGAGCAGTACTTC.

The rearrangement joins TRBV24-1 to TRBJ2-2, with TRBD1 identical over 9 bases. Germline CDR1 is KGHDR and CDR2 is SFDVKD. With V trimmed by 4 bases and J by 5 bases, 7 bases remained unmatched. The CDR3 consists of 16 residues. The CDR3 region is CATSEPQGARTGELFF. CDR3 nucleotides: TGTGCCACCAGTGAACCACAGGGGGCGCGTACCGGGGAGCTGTTTTTT.

This clonotype was seen at least ten times. V gene TRBV25-1 combines with J gene TRBJ1-1, with a possible D match to TRBD1 (6 bases). CDR3 length: 14 residues. With 11 bases removed from V and 5 bases from J, the gap between germline ends came to 21 bases. Germline lookup yields CDR1 MGHDK and CDR2 SYGVNS. CDR3 in amino acids: CASRVGGSGTEAFF. The CDR3, as DNA: TGTGCCTCCCGGGTGGGGGGCTCGGGGACTGAAGCTTTCTTT.

The sample holds many counts of this clonotype. The chain has TRBV28 and TRBJ1-5; D is uncertain. CDR3 length: 15 residues. The ends were cut back, 2 bases at V and 0 bases at J, with 8 bases in the middle. CDR1 MDHEN and CDR2 SYDVKM come from the germline V gene. The CDR3 reads CASSLASHSNQPQHF. The CDR3 DNA is TGTGCCAGCAGTTTAGCCAGTCATAGCAATCAGCCCCAGCATTTT.

This clonotype was observed a handful of times. V gene TRBV11-3 combines with J gene TRBJ2-7; D possibly matches TRBD1 or TRBD2 (5 bases each). The CDR3 is 17 residues long. CDR1 and CDR2 (germline): SGHNT, YENEEA. With 0 bases removed from V and 0 bases from J, the gap between germline ends came to 15 bases. Here the CDR3 DNA reads TGTGCCAGCAGCTTAGATTCCGCCGCAGGGAGCTCCTACGAGCAGTACTTC. Its translation is CASSLDSAAGSSYEQYF. Based on the CDR3 plus reference TRBV11-3 and TRBJ2-7, the full variable domain is EAGVVQSPRYKIIEKKQPVAFWCNPISGHNTLYWYLQNLGQGPELLIRYENEEAVDDSQLPKDRFSAERLKGVDSTLKIQPAELGDSAVYLCASSLDSAAGSSYEQYFGPGTRLTVT.

This clonotype appeared a few times. The CDR3 here is CASSSRLGQGARYHEQYF. The CDR3 nucleotides are TGTGCCAGCAGCTCCCGTCTGGGACAGGGGGCGCGGTACCACGAGCAGTACTTC. The rearrangement joins TRBV13 to TRBJ2-7, with TRBD1 matching over 12 bases. V shed 4 bases and J 5 bases; nucleotides not matched to a gene: 15. The germline gives CDR1 PRHDT, CDR2 FYEKMQ (reference sequence). This CDR3 has 18 residues.

The CDR3 loop is CASSFGGSAYGYTF. As DNA, the CDR3 is TGTGCCAGCAGTTTTGGTGGCAGCGCCTATGGCTACACCTTC. The V and J genes are TRBV27 and TRBJ1-2; D ambiguous. In germline, CDR1 is MNHEY, CDR2 SMNVEV (reference sequence). The V and J ends lost 3 bases and 4 bases respectively, with 12 bases between them. This CDR3 contains 14 residues.

The chain combines TRBV4-1 with TRBJ2-1; D might be TRBD2 (5 bases). Germline V gene lookup returns CDR1 MGHRA and CDR2 YSYEKL. The CDR3 runs to 16 residues. The germline V and J ends were trimmed by 2 bases and 2 bases, with 13 bases remaining between them. CDR3 protein: CASSQRDYEPYNEQFF. CDR3 coding DNA: TGCGCCAGCAGCCAACGGGATTACGAGCCCTACAATGAGCAGTTCTTC.

This clonotype occurred many times. The chain links TRBV12-3 or TRBV12-4 to TRBJ1-1; TRBD1 is a possible D gene (6 bases). The CDR3 runs to 16 residues. V dropped 5 bases and J dropped 5 bases, with 21 bases sitting between them. The CDR3 region has the DNA TGTGCCAGCAGTCCCGCGGGACACCTAGGATCGACTGAAGCTTTCTTT. Amino acid sequence: CASSPAGHLGSTEAFF.

The table lists this clonotype with a few counts. The CDR3 coding sequence is TGCGCCAGCAGCTGGACGGACTGGGCGGACAATGAGCAGTTCTTC. Encoded protein: CASSWTDWADNEQFF. The rearrangement joins TRBV5-1 to TRBJ2-1; D perhaps matches TRBD2 (5 bases). The V and J ends lost 3 bases and 5 bases respectively, with 15 bases between them. Germline CDR1 and CDR2: SGHRS and YFSETQ. The CDR3 spans 15 residues.

V usage is TRBV7-3 and J usage is TRBJ2-2; 7 nucleotides align to TRBD1. CDR1 is SGHTA, CDR2 FQGTGA, per germline. V shed 3 bases and J 4 bases; nucleotides not matched to a gene: 2. The CDR3 has 14 amino acids. The CDR3 bases are TGTGCCAGCAGCTTTACAGGGGCCACCGGGGAGCTGTTTTTT. It yields the protein CASSFTGATGELFF.

The chain combines TRBV27 with TRBJ2-7; 8 bases are shared with TRBD1. The CDR3 contains 15 residues. V dropped 1 base and J dropped 4; count of bases not matched to a gene: 6. From germline, CDR1 is MNHEY and CDR2 SMNVEV (reference sequence). DNA for the CDR3: TGTGCCAGCAGTTTATGGGACAGGCCTGGTTACGAGCAGTACTTC. It encodes CASSLWDRPGYEQYF.

The rearrangement joins TRBV2 to TRBJ1-1; D ambiguous. V was clipped by 7 bases and J by 1 base, with 10 bases between them. Germline V gene data show CDR1 as SNHLY and CDR2 as FYNNEI. This CDR3 spans 13 amino acids. Written as DNA, the CDR3 is TGTGCCAGCACCTCCGTGTGGAACACTGAAGCTTTCTTT. Translation gives CASTSVWNTEAFF. Full variable domain (remainder filled in from reference TRBV2 and TRBJ1-1): EPEVTQTPSHQVTQMGQEVILRCVPISNHLYFYWYRQILGQKVEFLVSFYNNEISEKSEIFDDQFSVERPDGSNFTLKIRSTKLEDSAMYFCASTSVWNTEAFFGQGTRLTVV.

This clonotype was detected only a few times. The CDR3 coding sequence is TGTGCCAGCAGCCAGGAACTAGCGGGATTGGGCACAGATACGCAGTATTTT. This codes for CASSQELAGLGTDTQYF. The chain carries TRBV4-2 and TRBJ2-3; 10 nucleotides line up with TRBD2. The CDR3 is 17 amino acids. The V gene's germline CDR1 is LGHNA and CDR2 YNFKEQ. The ends lost 3 bases at V and 1 base at J; junction bases unmatched: 7.